Given below is one T cell receptor (beta chain) in context. Its antigen remains unidentified. No base qualities exist here, and no much larger clone lies one base off it. Other nucleotide sequences in the sample specify the same CDR3. Library preparation was by the immunoSEQ multiplex PCR assay. The table comes from immuneACCESS by way of TCRdb, which keeps in-frame sequences with V and J called. Part of the clones is missing from these tables; in studies checked, under half for an unresolved V gene and the rest for unknown reasons. The sample data list approximately 58,000 clones, and more than 70% of these were observed just once. The ten largest clones add up to roughly 13% of the sample. This sample is part of a study of control samples from healthy donors and cancer patients (dated by TCRdb to about 2020). The sequence came from a woman between 55 and 75 years old with lung cancer. Sequencing was carried out using PBMCs.

The DNA is TGTGCCAGCAGTTACGGGCCTGGAAACACCATATATTTT. This translates into CASSYGPGNTIYF. The V and J genes are TRBV6-5 and TRBJ1-3; the D gene identity is not certain. The CDR3 goes from the cysteine to the phenylalanine over 13 residues. Kept here is only the CDR3 DNA, which spans 39 bases and is read in frame from base 1. At the junction V is shortened by 2 bases and J by 2 bases, with 4 bases in between. As encoded in the germline V gene, CDR1 is MNHEY while CDR2 is SVGAGI.